One T cell receptor beta chain is described in this entry. This clonotype has only a few counts. Its antigen has not been determined. No base qualities exist here, and no much larger clone lies one base off it. The source of the sample is a study of vaccination and CD4 T cells after COVID-19 (dated by TCRdb to the early 2020s). Context from the whole study: Every convalescent patient had a positive nasal swab PCR test for SARS-CoV-2, with mild disease in several patients and severe disease in one. Post-COVID blood samples were collected from convalescent patients a median of approximately 100 days after diagnosis, with a range of roughly 30 to 161 days. Six males and four females were included in the convalescent cohort, with two Hispanic individuals, seven Caucasians, two Asians and one multiracial person represented. Control cultures used a CEFX viral epitope pool as positive control, an HIV-1 Nef peptide pool as negative control, or no peptide. In 10 COVID-19 convalescent patients and 4 infection-naive healthy vaccine recipients, the spike-specific CD4+ TCR repertoire before mRNA vaccination was compared with the repertoire after mRNA vaccination. Participants got two doses of the Pfizer-BioNTech BNT162b2 vaccine (n=8) or two doses of the Moderna mRNA-1273 vaccine (n=2). For stimulating the cultures, overlapping spike peptide pools were used, derived from SARS-CoV-2 as well as from the common cold coronaviruses HCoV-NL63, HCoV-OC43 and HCoV-229E. Post-vaccine blood samples were collected a median of around 10 weeks after the second vaccine dose, ranging from roughly 14 to 241 days.

The library was produced with PCR. DNA from cultured CD4+ T cells was subjected to TCR sequencing with the Oncomine TCR Beta short-read assay at the Johns Hopkins FTIC core. The QIAamp micro DNA kit was used to extract genomic DNA from the cultured CD4+ T cells. Oncomine TCR Beta libraries from cultured CD4+ T cells were pooled using unique dual indexes and sequenced on an Illumina iSeq 100. In the source study's methods: Non-productive sequences were removed, and CDR3s that did not start with C, did not end with F or W, or were shorter than 7 amino acids were discarded. The MANAFEST web application was used to identify antigen-specific clonotypes by comparing peptide-stimulated wells against reference wells and other culture wells. To be called positive, a clone needed an FDR below 0.05, an odds ratio above 5, and a productive frequency above 0.1% in at least two of three replicate wells. A clonotype counted as cross-reactive if it showed significant expansion both in the SARS-CoV-2 spike wells and in at least one common cold coronavirus spike condition. Similarity between CDR3 sequences was evaluated in R version 3.6.1 using Levenshtein distances (stringdist) and unrooted phylogenetic trees (ape). TCRdb itself trimmed the public reads at Q25 with fastp, ran MiXCR and retained productive beta chains. Each CDR3 protein gets just one entry, which takes the most common genes and DNA from the rows behind it. The V and J calls were determined by TCRdb, not by the authors. The sample table contains approximately 9,300 distinct CDR3 sequences; only one count was recorded for roughly 60% of them. The ten largest make up around 16% of the sample.

Study-wide findings and limitations: Relatively few convalescent patients were included in the study, and early timepoints after natural infection were not analyzed. Among the post-vaccine SARS-CoV-2-reactive clones in convalescent patients, a median around 85% showed up only after vaccination, which suggests vaccine-specific priming. The median number of SARS-CoV-2-reactive clonotypes rose from around 22 after infection to 38 after vaccination, but the change was not significant. Of the vaccine-specific clones in convalescent patients, 304 of 307, or nearly all, reacted only to SARS-CoV-2 spike and did not cross-react with common cold coronaviruses.

Read against the paper, the sample's treatment or condition label means: approximately 10-day PBMC culture with coronavirus spike peptide pools or control peptides (ViraFEST assay). The ViraFEST assay was used in the study, in which antigen-specific T cells were expanded with peptide pools and expanded clonotypes were subsequently identified by TCR sequencing. Positive SARS-CoV-2 PCR tests in the convalescent patients dated from March to December 2020, before Alpha, Beta and Delta variants emerged in the United States. PBMCs were cultured at around 2.2 million per well in IMDM supplemented with approximately 5% human AB serum and around 9.5 IU/ml IL-2, with approximately 9.2 ug/ml peptide pools added. Half of the culture medium was replaced with fresh IL-2-containing medium on days 3 and 7. Once the cells had been in culture for about 10 days, the EasySep CD4+ T cell isolation kit was used to isolate CD4+ T cells by negative selection. Ficoll-Paque Plus gradient centrifugation was used to isolate PBMCs from whole blood, and the isolated PBMCs were then either used fresh or cryopreserved at -140C. In general, triplicate wells were set up for every culture condition.

A distance of 9 bases separates the germline ends of V and J, which lose 6 bases and 6 bases respectively. The germline V gene supplies CDR1 MNHNS and CDR2 SASEGT. There are 12 amino acids in the CDR3, from cysteine to phenylalanine inclusive. The kept DNA is CDR3 alone, 36 bases in frame from the first base. The sequenced sample was CD4+ T cells from blood, cultured in vitro. The chain couples TRBV6-1 to TRBJ2-1; the D gene is not confidently resolved. This clonotype originated in a human donor who had recovered from COVID-19. The CDR3 loop reads CASRPSSNEQFF. The DNA sequence follows: TGTGCCAGCAGACCGTCGAGCAATGAGCAGTTCTTC.